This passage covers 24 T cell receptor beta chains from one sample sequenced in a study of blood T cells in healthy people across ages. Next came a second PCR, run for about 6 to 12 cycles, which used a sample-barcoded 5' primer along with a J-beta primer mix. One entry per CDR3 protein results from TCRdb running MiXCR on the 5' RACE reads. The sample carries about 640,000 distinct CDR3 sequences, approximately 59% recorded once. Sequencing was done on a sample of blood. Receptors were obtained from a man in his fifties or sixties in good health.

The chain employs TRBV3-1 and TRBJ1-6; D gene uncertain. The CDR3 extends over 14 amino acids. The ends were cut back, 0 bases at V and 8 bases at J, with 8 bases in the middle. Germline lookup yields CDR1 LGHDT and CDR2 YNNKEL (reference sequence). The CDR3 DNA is TGTGCCAGCAGCCAAGACCCTGCTCATTCACCCCTCCACTTT. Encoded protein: CASSQDPAHSPLHF.

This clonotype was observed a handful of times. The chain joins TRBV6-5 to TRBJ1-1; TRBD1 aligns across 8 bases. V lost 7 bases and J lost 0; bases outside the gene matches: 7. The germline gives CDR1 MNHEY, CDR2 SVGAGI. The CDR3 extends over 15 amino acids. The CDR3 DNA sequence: TGTGCCAGCATCGCCAGGGGGCTAATGAACACTGAAGCTTTCTTT. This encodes CASIARGLMNTEAFF.

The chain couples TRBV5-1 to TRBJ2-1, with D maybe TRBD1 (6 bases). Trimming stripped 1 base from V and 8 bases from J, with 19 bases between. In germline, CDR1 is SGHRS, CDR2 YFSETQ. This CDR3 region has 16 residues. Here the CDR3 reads CASSLSDRRVGDEQFF. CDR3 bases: TGCGCCAGCAGCTTGTCGGACAGACGGGTCGGGGATGAGCAGTTCTTC.

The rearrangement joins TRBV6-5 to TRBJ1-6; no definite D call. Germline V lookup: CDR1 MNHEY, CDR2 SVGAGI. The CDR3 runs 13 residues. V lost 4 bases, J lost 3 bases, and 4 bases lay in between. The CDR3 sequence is CASSSVYNSPLHF. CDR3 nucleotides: TGTGCCAGCAGTTCCGTCTATAATTCACCCCTCCACTTT.

CDR3 DNA sequence: TGTGCCAGCAGTACCCTGGGGACAGGGAGGGAAACCTATGGCTACACCTTC. It codes for CASSTLGTGRETYGYTF. The V and J genes are TRBV6-6 and TRBJ1-2; 9 positions match TRBD1. The CDR3 spans 17 residues. Germline lookup yields CDR1 MNHNY and CDR2 SVGAGI (reference sequence). The ends lost 5 bases at V and 4 bases at J; junction bases unmatched: 14.

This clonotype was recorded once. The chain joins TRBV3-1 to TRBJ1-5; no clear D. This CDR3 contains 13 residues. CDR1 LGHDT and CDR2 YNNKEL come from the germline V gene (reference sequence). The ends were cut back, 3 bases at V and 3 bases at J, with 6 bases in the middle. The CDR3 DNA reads TGTGCCAGCAGCCAGACACCCAATCAGCCCCAGCATTTT. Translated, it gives CASSQTPNQPQHF. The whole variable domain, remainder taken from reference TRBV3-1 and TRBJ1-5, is DTAVSQTPKYLVTQMGNDKSIKCEQNLGHDTMYWYKQDSKKFLKIMFSYNNKELIINETVPNRFSPKSPDKAHLNLHINSLELGDSAVYFCASSQTPNQPQHFGDGTRLSIL.

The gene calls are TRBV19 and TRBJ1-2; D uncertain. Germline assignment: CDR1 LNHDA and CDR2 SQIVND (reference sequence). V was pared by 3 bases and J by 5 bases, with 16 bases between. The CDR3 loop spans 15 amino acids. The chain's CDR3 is CASSMQAQLGYGYTF. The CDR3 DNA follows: TGTGCCAGTAGTATGCAAGCGCAGCTAGGATATGGCTACACCTTC.

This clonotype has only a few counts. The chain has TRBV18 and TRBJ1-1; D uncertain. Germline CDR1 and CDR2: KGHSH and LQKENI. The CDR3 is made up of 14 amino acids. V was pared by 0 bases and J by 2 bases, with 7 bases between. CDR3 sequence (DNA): TGTGCCAGCTCACCACCGAGTACAAACACTGAAGCTTTCTTT. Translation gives CASSPPSTNTEAFF.

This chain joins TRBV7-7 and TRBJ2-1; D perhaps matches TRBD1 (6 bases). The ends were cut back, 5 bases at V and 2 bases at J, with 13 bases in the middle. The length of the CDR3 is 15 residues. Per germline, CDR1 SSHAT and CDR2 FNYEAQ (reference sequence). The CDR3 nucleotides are TGTGCCAGCAGCCTAGAGACAGGCCCCTACAATGAGCAGTTCTTC. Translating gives CASSLETGPYNEQFF.

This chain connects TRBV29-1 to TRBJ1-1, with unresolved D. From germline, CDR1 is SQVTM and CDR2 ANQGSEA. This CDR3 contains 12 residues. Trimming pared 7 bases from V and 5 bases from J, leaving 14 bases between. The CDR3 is CSAGLAMTEAFF. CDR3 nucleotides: TGCAGCGCCGGGTTAGCAATGACTGAAGCTTTCTTT.

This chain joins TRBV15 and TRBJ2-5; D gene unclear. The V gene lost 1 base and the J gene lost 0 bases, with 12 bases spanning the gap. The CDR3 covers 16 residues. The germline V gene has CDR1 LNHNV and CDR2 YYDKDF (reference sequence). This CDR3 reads CATSRVWALHQETQYF. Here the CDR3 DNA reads TGTGCCACCAGCAGAGTCTGGGCCCTACACCAAGAGACCCAGTACTTC.

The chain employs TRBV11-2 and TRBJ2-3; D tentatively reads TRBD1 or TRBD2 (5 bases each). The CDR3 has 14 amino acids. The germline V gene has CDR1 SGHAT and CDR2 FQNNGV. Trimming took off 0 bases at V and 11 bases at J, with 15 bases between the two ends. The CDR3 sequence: CASSLDSGPQRQYF. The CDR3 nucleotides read TGTGCCAGCAGCTTAGATTCGGGACCCCAGAGGCAGTATTTT.

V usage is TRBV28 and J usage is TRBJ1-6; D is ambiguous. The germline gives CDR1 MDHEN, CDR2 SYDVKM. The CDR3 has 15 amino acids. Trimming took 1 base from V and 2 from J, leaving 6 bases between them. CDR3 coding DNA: TGTGCCAGCAGTTTATCAGCCCCCTATAATTCACCCCTCCACTTT. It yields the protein CASSLSAPYNSPLHF.

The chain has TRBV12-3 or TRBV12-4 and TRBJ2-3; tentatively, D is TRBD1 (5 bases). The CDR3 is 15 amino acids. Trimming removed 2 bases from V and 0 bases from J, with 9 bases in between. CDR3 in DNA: TGTGCCAGCAGTTTAATGACAGCTAGCACAGATACGCAGTATTTT. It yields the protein CASSLMTASTDTQYF.

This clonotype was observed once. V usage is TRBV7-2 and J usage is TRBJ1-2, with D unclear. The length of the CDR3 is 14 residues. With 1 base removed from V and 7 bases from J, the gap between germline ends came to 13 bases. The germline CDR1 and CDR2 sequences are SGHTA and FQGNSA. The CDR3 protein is CASSLVVVGSGYTF. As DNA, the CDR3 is TGTGCCAGCAGCTTAGTAGTTGTGGGCAGTGGCTACACCTTC.

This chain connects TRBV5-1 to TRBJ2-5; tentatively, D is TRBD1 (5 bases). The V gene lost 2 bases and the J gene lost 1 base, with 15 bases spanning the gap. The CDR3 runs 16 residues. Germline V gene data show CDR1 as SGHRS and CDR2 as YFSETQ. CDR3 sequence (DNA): TGCGCCAGCAGCTTTTCAGGGAATGATTTCCAAGAGACCCAGTACTTC. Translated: CASSFSGNDFQETQYF.

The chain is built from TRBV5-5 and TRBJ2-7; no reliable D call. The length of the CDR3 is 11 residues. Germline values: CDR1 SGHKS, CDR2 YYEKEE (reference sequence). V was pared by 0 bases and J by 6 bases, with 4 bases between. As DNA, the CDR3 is TGTGCCAGCAGCTTGGAACTCGAGCAGTACTTC. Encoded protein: CASSLELEQYF.

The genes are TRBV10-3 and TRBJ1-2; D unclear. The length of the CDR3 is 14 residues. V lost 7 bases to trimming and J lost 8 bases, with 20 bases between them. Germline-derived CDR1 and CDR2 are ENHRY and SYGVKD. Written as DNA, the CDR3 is TGTGCCATCACCAAAAACGGACGGGGAACGGGCTACACCTTC. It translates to CAITKNGRGTGYTF.

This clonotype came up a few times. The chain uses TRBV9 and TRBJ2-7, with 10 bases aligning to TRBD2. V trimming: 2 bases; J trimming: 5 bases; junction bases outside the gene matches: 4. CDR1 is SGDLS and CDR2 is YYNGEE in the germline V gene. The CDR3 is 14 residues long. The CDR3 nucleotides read TGTGCCAGCAGCGTCGGGACTAGCGTCGACGAGCAGTACTTC. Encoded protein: CASSVGTSVDEQYF. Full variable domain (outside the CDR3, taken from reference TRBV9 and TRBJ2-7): DSGVTQTPKHLITATGQRVTLRCSPRSGDLSVYWYQQSLDQGLQFLIQYYNGEERAKGNILERFSAQQFPDLHSELNLSSLELGDSALYFCASSVGTSVDEQYFGPGTRLTVT.

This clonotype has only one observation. CDR3 protein: CASKGTGGHQPQHF. The CDR3 DNA reads TGCGCCAGCAAAGGGACAGGGGGTCATCAGCCCCAGCATTTT. V is TRBV5-1 and J is TRBJ1-5, with 11 bases aligning to TRBD1. The germline V gene encodes CDR1 SGHRS and CDR2 YFSETQ. CDR3 length equals 14 residues. V lost 6 bases to trimming and J lost 5 bases; unmatched junction nucleotides: 4.

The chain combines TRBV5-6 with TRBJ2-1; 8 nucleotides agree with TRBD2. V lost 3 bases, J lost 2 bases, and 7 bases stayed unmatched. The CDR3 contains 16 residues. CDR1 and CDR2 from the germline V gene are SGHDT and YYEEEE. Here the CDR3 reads CASSSGSSGAYNEQFF. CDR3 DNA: TGTGCCAGCAGCTCGGGGAGTAGCGGGGCCTACAATGAGCAGTTCTTC.

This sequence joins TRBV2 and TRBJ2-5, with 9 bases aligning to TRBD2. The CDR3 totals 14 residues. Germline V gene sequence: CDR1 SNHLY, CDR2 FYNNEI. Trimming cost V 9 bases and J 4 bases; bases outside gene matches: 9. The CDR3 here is CASEAGGSSETQYF. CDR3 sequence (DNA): TGTGCCAGTGAAGCGGGGGGTAGTTCAGAGACCCAGTACTTC.

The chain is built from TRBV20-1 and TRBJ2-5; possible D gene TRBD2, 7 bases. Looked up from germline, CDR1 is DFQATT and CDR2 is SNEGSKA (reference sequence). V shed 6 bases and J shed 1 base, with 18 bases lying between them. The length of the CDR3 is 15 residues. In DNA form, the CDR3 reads TGCAGTGCCCCCGTGGGGGGGGGCAGCCAAGAGACCCAGTACTTC. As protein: CSAPVGGGSQETQYF.

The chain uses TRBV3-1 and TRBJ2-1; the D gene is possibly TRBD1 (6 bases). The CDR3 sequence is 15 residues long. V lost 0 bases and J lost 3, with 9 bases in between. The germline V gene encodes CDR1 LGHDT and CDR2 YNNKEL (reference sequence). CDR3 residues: CASSQDTGHYNEQFF. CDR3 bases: TGTGCCAGCAGCCAAGATACAGGGCACTACAATGAGCAGTTCTTC.